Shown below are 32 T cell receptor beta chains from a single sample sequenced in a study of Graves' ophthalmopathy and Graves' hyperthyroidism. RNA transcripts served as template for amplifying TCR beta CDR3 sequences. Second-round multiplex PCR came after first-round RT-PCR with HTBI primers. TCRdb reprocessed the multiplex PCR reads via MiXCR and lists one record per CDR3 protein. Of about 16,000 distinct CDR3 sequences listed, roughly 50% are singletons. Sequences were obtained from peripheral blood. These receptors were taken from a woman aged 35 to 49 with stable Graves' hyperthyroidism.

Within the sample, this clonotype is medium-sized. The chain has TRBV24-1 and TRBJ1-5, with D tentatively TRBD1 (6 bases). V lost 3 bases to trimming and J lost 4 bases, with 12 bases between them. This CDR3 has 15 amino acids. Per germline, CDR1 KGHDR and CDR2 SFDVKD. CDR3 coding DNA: TGTGCCACCAGTGATAGGGGACACTGGAATCAGCCCCAGCATTTT. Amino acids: CATSDRGHWNQPQHF.

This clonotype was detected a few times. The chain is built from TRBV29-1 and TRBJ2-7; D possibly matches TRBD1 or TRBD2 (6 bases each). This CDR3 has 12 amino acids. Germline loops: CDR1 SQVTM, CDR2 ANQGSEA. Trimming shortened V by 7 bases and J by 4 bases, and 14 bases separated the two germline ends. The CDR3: CSEGGDGYEQYF. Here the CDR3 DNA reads TGCAGCGAGGGGGGCGATGGGTACGAGCAGTACTTC.

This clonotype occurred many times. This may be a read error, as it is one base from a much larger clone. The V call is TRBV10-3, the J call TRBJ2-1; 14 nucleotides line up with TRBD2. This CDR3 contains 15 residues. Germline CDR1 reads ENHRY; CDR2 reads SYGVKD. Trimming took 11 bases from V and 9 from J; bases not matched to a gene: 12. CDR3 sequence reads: CAFKGLAGGNSEQFF. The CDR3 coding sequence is TGTGCCTTCAAAGGACTAGCGGGAGGTAACAGTGAGCAGTTCTTC.

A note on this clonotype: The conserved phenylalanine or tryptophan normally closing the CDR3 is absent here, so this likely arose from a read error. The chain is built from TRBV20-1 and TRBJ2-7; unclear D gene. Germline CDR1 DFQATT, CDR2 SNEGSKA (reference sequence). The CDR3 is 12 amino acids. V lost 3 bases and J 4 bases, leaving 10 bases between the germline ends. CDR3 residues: CSARFGVYEQYI. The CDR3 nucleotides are TGCAGTGCTAGGTTTGGTGTGTACGAGCAGTACATC.

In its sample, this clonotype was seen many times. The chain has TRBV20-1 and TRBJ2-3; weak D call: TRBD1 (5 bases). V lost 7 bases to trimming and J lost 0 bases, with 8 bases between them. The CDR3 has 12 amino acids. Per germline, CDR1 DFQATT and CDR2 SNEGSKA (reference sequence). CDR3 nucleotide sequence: TGCAGTGGGACAAGAAGCACAGATACGCAGTATTTT. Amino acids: CSGTRSTDTQYF.

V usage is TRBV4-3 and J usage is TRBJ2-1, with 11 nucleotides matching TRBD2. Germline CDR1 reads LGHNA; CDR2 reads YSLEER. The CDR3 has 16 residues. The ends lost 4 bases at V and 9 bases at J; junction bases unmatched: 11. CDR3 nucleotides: TGCGCCAGCAGCCGAACTCCGGGACTAGCGGCTACTGAGCAGTTCTTC. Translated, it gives CASSRTPGLAATEQFF.

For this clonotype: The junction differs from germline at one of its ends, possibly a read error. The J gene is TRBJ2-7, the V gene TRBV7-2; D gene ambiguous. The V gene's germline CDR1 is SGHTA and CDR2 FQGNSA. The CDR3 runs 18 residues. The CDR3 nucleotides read TGTACCAGCGGCTTAGGAAGCTCTCTGGGGTGGAGCTCCTACGAGCAGTACTTC. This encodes CTSGLGSSLGWSSYEQYF.

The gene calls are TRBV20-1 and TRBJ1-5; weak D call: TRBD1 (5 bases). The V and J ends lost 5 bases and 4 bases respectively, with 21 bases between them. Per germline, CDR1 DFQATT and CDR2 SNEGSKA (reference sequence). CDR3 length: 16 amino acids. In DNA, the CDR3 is TGCAGTGCTTTCCCGAACCTCCGACAGTCGAATCAGCCCCAGCATTTT. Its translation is CSAFPNLRQSNQPQHF.

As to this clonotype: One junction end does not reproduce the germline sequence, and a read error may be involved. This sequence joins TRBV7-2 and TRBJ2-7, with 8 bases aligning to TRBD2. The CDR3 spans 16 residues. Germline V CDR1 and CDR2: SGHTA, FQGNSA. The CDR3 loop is CASSNQPGAGGLEQRF. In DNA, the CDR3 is TGTGCCAGCAGCAACCAGCCAGGGGCGGGAGGTCTCGAGCAGCGCTTC.

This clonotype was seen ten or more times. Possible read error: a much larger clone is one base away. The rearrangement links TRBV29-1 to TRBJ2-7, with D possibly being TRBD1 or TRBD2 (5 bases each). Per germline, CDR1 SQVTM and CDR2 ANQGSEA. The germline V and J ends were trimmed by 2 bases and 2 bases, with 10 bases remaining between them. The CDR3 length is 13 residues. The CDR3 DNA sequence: TGCAGCGTTGAATATATGGGGGCCTACGAGCAGTACTTC. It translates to CSVEYMGAYEQYF.

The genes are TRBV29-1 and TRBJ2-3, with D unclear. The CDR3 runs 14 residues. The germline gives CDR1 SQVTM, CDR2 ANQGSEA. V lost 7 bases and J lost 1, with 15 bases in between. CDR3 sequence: CSGRALGGTDTQYF. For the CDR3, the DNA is TGCAGCGGCCGGGCCCTAGGCGGCACAGATACGCAGTATTTT.

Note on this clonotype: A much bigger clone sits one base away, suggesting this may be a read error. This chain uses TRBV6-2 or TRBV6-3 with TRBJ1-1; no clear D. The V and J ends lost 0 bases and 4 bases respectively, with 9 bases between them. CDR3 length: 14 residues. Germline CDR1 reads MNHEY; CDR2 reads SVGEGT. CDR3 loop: CASSYSPWSTEAFF. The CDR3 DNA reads TGTGCCAGCAGTTACTCTCCGTGGAGCACTGAAGCTTTCTTT.

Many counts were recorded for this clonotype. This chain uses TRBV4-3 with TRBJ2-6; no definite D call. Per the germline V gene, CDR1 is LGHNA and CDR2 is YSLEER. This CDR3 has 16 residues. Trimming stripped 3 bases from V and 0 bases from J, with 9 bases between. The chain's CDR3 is CASSHDISSGANVLTF. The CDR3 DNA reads TGCGCCAGCAGCCACGACATCAGCTCTGGGGCCAACGTCCTGACTTTC.

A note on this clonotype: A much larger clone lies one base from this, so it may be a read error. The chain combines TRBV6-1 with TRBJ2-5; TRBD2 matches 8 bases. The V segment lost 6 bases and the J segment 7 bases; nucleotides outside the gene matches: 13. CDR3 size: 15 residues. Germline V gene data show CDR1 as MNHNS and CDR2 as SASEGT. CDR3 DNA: TGTGCCAGCAGCTGGGGGGATGGCGGGGGGTGGACCCAGTACTTC. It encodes CASSWGDGGGWTQYF.

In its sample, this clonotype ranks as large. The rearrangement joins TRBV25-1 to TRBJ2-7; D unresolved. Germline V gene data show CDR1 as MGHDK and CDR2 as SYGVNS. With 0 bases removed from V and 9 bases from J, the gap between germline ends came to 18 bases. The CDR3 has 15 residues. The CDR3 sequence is CASSEYVGSPQLQYF. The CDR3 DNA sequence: TGTGCCAGCAGTGAATATGTGGGGTCCCCCCAACTGCAGTACTTC.

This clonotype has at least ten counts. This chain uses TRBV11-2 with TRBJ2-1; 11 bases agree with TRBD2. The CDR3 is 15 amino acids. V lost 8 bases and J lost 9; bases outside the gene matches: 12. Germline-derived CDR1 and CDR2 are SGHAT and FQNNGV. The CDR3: CASRKTSGNPVEQFF. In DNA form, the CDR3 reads TGTGCCAGCCGGAAGACTAGCGGGAATCCCGTTGAGCAGTTCTTC. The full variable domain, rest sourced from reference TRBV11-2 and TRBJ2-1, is EAGVAQSPRYKIIEKRQSVAFWCNPISGHATLYWYQQILGQGPKLLIQFQNNGVVDDSQLPKDRFSAERLKGVDSTLKIQPAKLEDSAVYLCASRKTSGNPVEQFFGPGTRLTVL.

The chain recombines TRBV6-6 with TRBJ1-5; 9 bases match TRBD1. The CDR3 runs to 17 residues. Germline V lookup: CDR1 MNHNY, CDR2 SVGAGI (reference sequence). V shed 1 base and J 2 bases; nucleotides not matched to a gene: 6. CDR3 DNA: TGTGCCAGCAGTTACTTGGACAGGGGCGCGGGCAATCAGCCCCAGCATTTT. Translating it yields CASSYLDRGAGNQPQHF.

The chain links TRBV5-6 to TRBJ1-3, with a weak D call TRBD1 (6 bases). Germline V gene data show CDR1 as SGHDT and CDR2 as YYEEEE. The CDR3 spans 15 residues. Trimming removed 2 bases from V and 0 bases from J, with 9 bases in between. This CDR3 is CASSFRGNSGNTIYF. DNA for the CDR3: TGTGCCAGCAGCTTCAGGGGAAACTCTGGAAACACCATATATTTT.

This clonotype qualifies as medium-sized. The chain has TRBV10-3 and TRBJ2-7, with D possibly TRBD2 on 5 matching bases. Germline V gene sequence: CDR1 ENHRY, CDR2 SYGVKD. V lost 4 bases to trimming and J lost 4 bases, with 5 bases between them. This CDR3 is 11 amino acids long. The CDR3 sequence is CAISGEYEQYF. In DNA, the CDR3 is TGTGCCATCAGTGGGGAGTACGAGCAGTACTTC.

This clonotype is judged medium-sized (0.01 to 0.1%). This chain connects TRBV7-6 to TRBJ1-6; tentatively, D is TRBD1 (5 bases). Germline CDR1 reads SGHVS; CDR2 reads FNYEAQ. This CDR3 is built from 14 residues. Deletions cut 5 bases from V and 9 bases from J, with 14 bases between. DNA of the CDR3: TGTGCCAGCAGCCCCGGGACGGCTGTTTCACCCCTCCACTTT. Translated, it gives CASSPGTAVSPLHF.

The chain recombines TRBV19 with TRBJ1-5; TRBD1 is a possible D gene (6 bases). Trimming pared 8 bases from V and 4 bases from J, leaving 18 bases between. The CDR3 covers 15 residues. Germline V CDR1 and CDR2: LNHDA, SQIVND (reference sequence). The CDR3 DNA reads TGTGCCAGTCAGGGTAAGGGTAGGGGGAATCAGCCCCAGCATTTT. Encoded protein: CASQGKGRGNQPQHF. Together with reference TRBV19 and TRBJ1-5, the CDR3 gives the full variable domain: DGGITQSPKYLFRKEGQNVTLSCEQNLNHDAMYWYRQDPGQGLRLIYYSQIVNDFQKGDIAEGYSVSREKKESFPLTVTSAQKNPTAFYLCASQGKGRGNQPQHFGDGTRLSIL.

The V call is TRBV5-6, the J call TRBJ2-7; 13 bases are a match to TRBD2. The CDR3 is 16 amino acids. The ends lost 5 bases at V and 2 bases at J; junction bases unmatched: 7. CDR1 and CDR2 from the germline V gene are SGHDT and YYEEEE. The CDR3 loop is CASRLLAGGPPYEQYF. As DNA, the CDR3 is TGTGCCAGCAGGTTACTAGCGGGAGGGCCCCCCTACGAGCAGTACTTC.

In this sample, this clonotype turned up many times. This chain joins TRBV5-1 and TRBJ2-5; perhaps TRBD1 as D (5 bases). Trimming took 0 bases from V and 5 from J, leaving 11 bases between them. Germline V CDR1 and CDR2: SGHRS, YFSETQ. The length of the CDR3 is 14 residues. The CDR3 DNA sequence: TGCGCCAGCAGCTTGGGTCCAGGGCGTGAGACCCAGTACTTC. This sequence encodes CASSLGPGRETQYF.

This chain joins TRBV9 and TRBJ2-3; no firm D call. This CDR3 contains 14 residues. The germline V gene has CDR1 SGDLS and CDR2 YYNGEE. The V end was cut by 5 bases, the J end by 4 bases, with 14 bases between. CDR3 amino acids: CASSPRVPADTQYF. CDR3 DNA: TGTGCCAGCAGTCCCAGAGTTCCGGCAGATACGCAGTATTTT.

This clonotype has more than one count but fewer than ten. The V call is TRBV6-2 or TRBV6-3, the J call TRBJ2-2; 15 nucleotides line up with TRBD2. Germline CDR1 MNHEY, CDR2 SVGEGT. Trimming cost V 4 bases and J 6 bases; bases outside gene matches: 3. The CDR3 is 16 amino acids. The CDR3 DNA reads TGTGCCAGCAGTTTATGGACTAGCGGGAGGGCCGGGGAGCTGTTTTTT. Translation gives CASSLWTSGRAGELFF.

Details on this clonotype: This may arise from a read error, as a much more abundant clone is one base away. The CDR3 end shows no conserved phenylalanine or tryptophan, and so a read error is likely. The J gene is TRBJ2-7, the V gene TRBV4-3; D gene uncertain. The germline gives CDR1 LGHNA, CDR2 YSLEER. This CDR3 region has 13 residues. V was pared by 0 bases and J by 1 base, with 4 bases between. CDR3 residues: CASSQDESYEQYC. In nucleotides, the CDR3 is TGCGCCAGCAGCCAAGATGAATCCTACGAGCAGTACTGC.

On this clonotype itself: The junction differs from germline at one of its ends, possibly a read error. The CDR3 protein is CAGSLWGQGYNSPLHF. The CDR3 nucleotides read TGTGCCGGCAGCTTGTGGGGCCAGGGTTATAATTCACCCCTCCACTTT. The chain recombines TRBV5-4 with TRBJ1-6; tentatively, D is TRBD1 (5 bases). Germline values: CDR1 SGHNT, CDR2 YYREEE (reference sequence). This CDR3 has 16 residues.

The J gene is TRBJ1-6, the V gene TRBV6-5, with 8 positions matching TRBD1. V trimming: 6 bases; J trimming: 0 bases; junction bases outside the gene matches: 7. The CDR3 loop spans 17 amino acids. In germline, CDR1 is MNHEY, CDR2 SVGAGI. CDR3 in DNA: TGTGCCAGCAGCGTCCGGACAGGGAGCTCCTATAATTCACCCCTCCACTTT. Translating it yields CASSVRTGSSYNSPLHF.

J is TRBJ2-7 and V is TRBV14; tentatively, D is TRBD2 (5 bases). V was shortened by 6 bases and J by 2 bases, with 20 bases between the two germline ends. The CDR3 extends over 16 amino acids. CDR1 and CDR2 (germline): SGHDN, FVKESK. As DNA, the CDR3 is TGTGCCAGCAGGAAGGACTTGGGCCCCTTCCCCTACGAGCAGTACTTC. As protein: CASRKDLGPFPYEQYF. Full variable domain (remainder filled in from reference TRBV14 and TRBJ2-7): EAGVTQFPSHSVIEKGQTVTLRCDPISGHDNLYWYRRVMGKEIKFLLHFVKESKQDESGMPNNRFLAERTGGTYSTLKVQPAELEDSGVYFCASRKDLGPFPYEQYFGPGTRLTVT.

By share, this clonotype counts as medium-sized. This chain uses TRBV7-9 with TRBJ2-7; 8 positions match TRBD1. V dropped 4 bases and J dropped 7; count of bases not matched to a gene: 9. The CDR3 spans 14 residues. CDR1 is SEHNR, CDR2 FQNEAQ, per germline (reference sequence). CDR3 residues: CASSSRGRGWEQYF. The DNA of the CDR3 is TGTGCCAGCAGCTCCAGGGGGCGAGGATGGGAGCAGTACTTC.

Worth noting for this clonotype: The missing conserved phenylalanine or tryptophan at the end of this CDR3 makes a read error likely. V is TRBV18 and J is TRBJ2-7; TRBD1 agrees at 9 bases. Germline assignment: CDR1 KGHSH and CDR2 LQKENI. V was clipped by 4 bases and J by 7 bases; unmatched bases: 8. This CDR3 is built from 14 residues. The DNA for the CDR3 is TGTGCCAGCTCACGTGTACAGGGGGCGGAAGAGCAGTACCTC. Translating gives CASSRVQGAEEQYL.

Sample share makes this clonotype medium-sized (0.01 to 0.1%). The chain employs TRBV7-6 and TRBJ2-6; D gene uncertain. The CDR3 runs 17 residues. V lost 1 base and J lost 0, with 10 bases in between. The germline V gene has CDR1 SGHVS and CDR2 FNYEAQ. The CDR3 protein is CASSLDTTSSGANVLTF. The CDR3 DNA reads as TGTGCCAGCAGCTTAGACACTACGAGCTCTGGGGCCAACGTCCTGACTTTC. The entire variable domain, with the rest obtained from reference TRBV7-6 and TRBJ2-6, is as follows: GAGVSQSPRYKVTKRGQDVALRCDPISGHVSLYWYRQALGQGPEFLTYFNYEAQQDKSGLPNDRFSAERPEGSISTLTIQRTEQRDSAMYRCASSLDTTSSGANVLTFGAGSRLTVL.